This T cell receptor (beta chain) comes out of a study of blood T cells in healthy people across ages. Overall study context: About one barcoded beta molecule per two T cells came from capture by template switching. Study-level findings and limits: Per million T cells, TCR beta diversity dropped roughly linearly as age increased.

A sample-barcoded 5' primer and a J-beta primer mix were used in a second PCR of about 7 to 12 cycles. TCRdb ran MiXCR on the 5' RACE reads and lists one entry per CDR3 protein. The table includes approximately 800,000 distinct CDR3 sequences, roughly 50% detected once. V was trimmed by 4 bases and J by 1 base, leaving 5 bases between them. Germline values: CDR1 SGHRS, CDR2 YFSETQ. This CDR3 region has 13 residues. This clonotype has a handful of counts. Its antigen is still unknown. The authors drew about 9.5 milliliters of peripheral blood from each donor. The clonotype was recovered from a man at least 80 years old in good health. The V and J genes are TRBV5-1 and TRBJ2-2; the D is unclear. The specimen was blood. CDR3 nucleotide sequence: TGCGCCAGCAGCCCCCAGAACACCGGGGAGCTGTTTTTT. It yields the protein CASSPQNTGELFF.